A selection of T cell receptor beta chains follows, all from one sample in a study of long-term antiretroviral therapy in people with HIV. Sequencing was performed with immunoSEQ multiplex PCR; in TCRdb, only in-frame clones are kept and a portion is missing. Of some 21,000 clones detected, about 72% appear once; the ten largest clones hold less than 15%. This specimen consisted of unsorted PBMCs, obtained about 1.8 years before starting antiretroviral therapy. These receptors all come from a woman in her 40s with HIV. CDR3s include the opening cysteine and the closing phenylalanine or tryptophan. D genes are given only for firm matches. Clone size is given for some rows only: seen once, a few or many times, or a class if the clone is expanded.

size	V	D	J	CDR3	DNA
-	TRBV5-1	TRBD1	TRBJ1-4	CASTTQGGAGEKLFF	TGCGCCAGCACGACCCAGGGGGGGGCCGGGGAAAAACTGTTTTTT
-	TRBV10-3	TRBD1	TRBJ1-5	CASTGEWSNQPQHF	TGTGCCAGTACAGGGGAATGGAGCAATCAGCCCCAGCATTTT
-	TRBV7-2	-	TRBJ2-1	CASSYRVPYNEQFF	TGTGCCAGCAGCTACAGGGTACCGTACAATGAGCAGTTCTTC
-	TRBV7-8	TRBD2	TRBJ2-2	CASINMGLAGGFTGELFF	TGTGCCAGCATCAACATGGGACTAGCGGGAGGTTTCACCGGGGAGCTGTTTTTT
-	TRBV19	TRBD1	TRBJ1-5	CASSEILDRAGNQPQHF	TGTGCCAGTAGCGAAATACTGGACAGGGCCGGCAATCAGCCCCAGCATTTT
once	TRBV6-5	-	TRBJ1-1	CASSYLMNTEAFF	TGTGCCAGCAGTTACCTTATGAACACTGAAGCTTTCTTT
once	TRBV9	-	TRBJ2-7	CASSVGGGAYEQYF	TGTGCCAGCAGCGTAGGAGGGGGAGCCTACGAGCAGTACTTC
-	TRBV4-3	TRBD2	TRBJ2-1	CASSRRLAGLNNEQFF	TGCGCCAGCAGCCGCCGACTAGCGGGGCTAAACAATGAGCAGTTCTTC
once	TRBV27	-	TRBJ1-5	CASRKLLELGAEGTDQPQHF	TGTGCCAGCCGAAAACTCCTCGAGTTGGGTGCAGAGGGGACTGATCAGCCCCAGCATTTT
-	TRBV7-9	-	TRBJ2-5	CASSPERGLRETQYF	TGTGCCAGCAGCCCAGAACGGGGGCTCCGAGAGACCCAGTACTTC
once	TRBV11-2	-	TRBJ1-4	CASTIRAPRINEKLFF	TGTGCCAGCACCATCAGGGCCCCGAGGATTAATGAAAAACTGTTTTTT
-	TRBV4-1	-	TRBJ2-5	CASSQGGGESTETQYF	TGCGCCAGCAGCCAAGGTGGAGGGGAGTCAACCGAGACCCAGTACTTC
-	TRBV6-1	-	TRBJ2-7	CATHVGLPSSYEQYF	TGTGCCACCCATGTGGGGTTACCTTCTTCCTACGAGCAGTACTTC
-	TRBV4-3	-	TRBJ1-1	CASSQGVLNTEAFF	TGCGCCAGCAGCCAAGGAGTCTTGAACACTGAAGCTTTCTTT
once	TRBV10-1	-	TRBJ2-7	CASSELVEGIFSYEQYF	TGCGCCAGCAGTGAATTGGTGGAGGGGATATTCTCCTACGAGCAGTACTTC
-	TRBV29-1	TRBD2	TRBJ2-7	CSVGGGTKPSYEQYF	TGCAGCGTTGGGGGAGGGACGAAACCCTCCTACGAGCAGTACTTC
-	TRBV29-1	-	TRBJ1-1	CSAPRGAEAFF	TGCAGCGCCCCGAGGGGGGCTGAAGCTTTCTTT
-	TRBV11-3	-	TRBJ2-7	CASSSSPGSRYYEQYF	TGTGCCAGCAGCTCCTCCCCGGGCAGCCGATACTACGAGCAGTACTTC
-	TRBV6-1	-	TRBJ2-6	CASSDRGALPTSGANVLTF	TGTGCCAGCAGTGACCGTGGGGCACTTCCCACCTCTGGGGCCAACGTCCTGACTTTC
-	TRBV9	-	TRBJ2-1	CASGGKVGAYNEQFF	TGTGCCAGCGGGGGGAAGGTGGGCGCCTACAATGAGCAGTTCTTC
-	TRBV6-5	TRBD2	TRBJ2-7	CASSAVYGGSGEQYF	TGTGCCAGCAGCGCCGTTTATGGCGGGAGCGGCGAGCAGTACTTC
-	TRBV13	TRBD2	TRBJ2-2	CASSSVVTGGPVGELFF	TGTGCCAGCAGCTCGGTCGTGACGGGAGGGCCGGTCGGGGAGCTGTTTTTT
-	TRBV6-6	-	TRBJ1-5	CASSRLGQSSGPQHF	TGTGCCAGCAGTCGACTCGGCCAGTCCTCGGGGCCCCAGCATTTT
-	TRBV14	-	TRBJ1-1	CASSHLLGPEAFF	TGTGCCAGCAGCCACCTACTAGGGCCTGAAGCTTTCTTT
-	TRBV29-1	-	TRBJ2-1	CSVGRGDYNEQFF	TGCAGCGTTGGGAGGGGAGACTACAATGAGCAGTTCTTC
-	TRBV7-9	-	TRBJ1-5	CASSLVGQPGNQPQHF	TGTGCCAGCAGCTTAGTGGGGCAGCCGGGCAATCAGCCCCAGCATTTT
-	TRBV6-1	TRBD1	TRBJ1-2	CASSEEGAERSGYTF	TGTGCCAGCAGTGAAGAGGGGGCGGAGCGATCTGGCTACACCTTC
-	TRBV29-1	-	TRBJ2-3	CSVEDWGTHTDTQYF	TGCAGCGTTGAAGATTGGGGTACCCACACAGATACGCAGTATTTT
-	TRBV28	-	TRBJ1-5	CASSLIPPDKRGQPQHF	TGTGCCAGCAGTTTAATCCCCCCCGACAAACGTGGTCAGCCCCAGCATTTT
-	TRBV9	-	TRBJ1-1	CASSVEATANTEAFF	TGTGCCAGCAGCGTAGAGGCGACAGCGAACACTGAAGCTTTCTTT
-	TRBV30	-	TRBJ2-6	CAWSRGGDSGANVLTF	TGTGCCTGGAGTAGAGGGGGGGACTCTGGGGCCAACGTCCTGACTTTC
-	TRBV7-9	TRBD1	TRBJ1-4	CASSLATGEEKLFF	TGTGCCAGCAGCTTAGCGACAGGGGAGGAAAAACTGTTTTTT
-	TRBV29-1	TRBD2	TRBJ2-1	CSVEGLAGAYNEQFF	TGCAGCGTTGAGGGACTAGCGGGAGCCTACAATGAGCAGTTCTTC
medium-sized	TRBV19	-	TRBJ1-6	CASSIDLRGRNSPLHF	TGTGCCAGTAGTATAGACCTCCGAGGGCGTAATTCACCCCTCCACTTT
-	TRBV5-6	TRBD2	TRBJ2-2	CASSLGAPGLAMELFF	TGTGCCAGCAGCTTGGGGGCCCCGGGACTAGCGATGGAGCTGTTTTTT
-	TRBV19	-	TRBJ2-1	CASSIQGPHEQFF	TGTGCCAGTAGTATACAGGGACCTCATGAGCAGTTCTTC
-	TRBV5-1	-	TRBJ2-7	CASSLLGSYEQYF	TGCGCCAGCAGCTTGCTCGGCTCCTACGAGCAGTACTTC
-	TRBV4-3	-	TRBJ1-4	CASSKRTTTNEKLFF	TGCGCCAGCAGCAAGAGGACAACAACTAATGAAAAACTGTTTTTT
-	TRBV5-5	-	TRBJ2-5	CASSLEVAKTQYF	TGTGCCAGCAGCTTGGAGGTCGCGAAGACCCAGTACTTC
few	TRBV9	-	TRBJ1-6	CASSLSWGSNSPLHF	TGTGCCAGCAGCCTGAGTTGGGGATCGAATTCACCCCTCCACTTT
-	TRBV28	TRBD2	TRBJ2-3	CASSFGLAGKGTQYF	TGTGCCAGCAGTTTTGGATTAGCGGGAAAAGGTACGCAGTATTTT
once	TRBV27	-	TRBJ1-1	CASRADRYNTEAFF	TGTGCCAGCAGGGCCGACAGATATAACACTGAAGCTTTCTTT
-	TRBV7-2	-	TRBJ2-3	CASSPPGRRTTDTQYF	TGTGCCAGCAGCCCCCCGGGGAGGCGCACCACAGATACGCAGTATTTT
-	TRBV7-9	-	TRBJ1-1	CASSPYGDTEAFF	TGTGCCAGCAGCCCGTACGGGGACACTGAAGCTTTCTTT
-	TRBV27	-	TRBJ2-1	CASRMGWRDYYNEQFF	TGTGCCAGCAGGATGGGATGGCGGGATTACTACAATGAGCAGTTCTTC
-	TRBV7-6	TRBD1	TRBJ1-5	CASSAGTGGLGPQHF	TGTGCCAGCAGCGCCGGGACAGGGGGATTGGGGCCCCAGCATTTT